This TCR beta chain was documented in a study of shared clonotypes between healthy human individuals. Study context: Contributing individuals were two females and a few males aged 18 to 49. Study-level results: Clonotype sharing among donors likely depends on sequencing depth.

Here immunoSEQ multiplex PCR was the method, and the copy in TCRdb shows in-frame clones only, minus some. The sample holds around 2.1 million clones; 85% to 95% are singletons and the top ten take more than 1.5%. With respect to this clone: Its antigen is undetermined.

In the naive CD8 group, cells lacked CD45RO and were positively selected for CCR7, so terminally differentiated effector memory CD45RA+ cells were left out. With 2 bases removed from V and 3 bases from J, the gap between germline ends came to 11 bases. The CDR3 has 14 amino acids. The germline V gene encodes CDR1 ENHRY and CDR2 SYGVKD. V gene TRBV10-3 combines with J gene TRBJ2-7; D remains ambiguous. Sequenced input: naive CD8+ T cells from PBMCs. This TCR was recovered from a man aged 18 to 29 in good health. Some clones in this sample may be carry-over from other donors' samples. The CDR3 nucleotides read TGTGCCATCAGTGAGGGCGGCAGGAGCTACGAGCAGTACTTC. This translates into CAISEGGRSYEQYF.